The T cell receptor (beta chain) under discussion was sequenced for a study of blood T cell repertoires in COVID-19. Study in general: Sites across the United States, Italy and Spain contributed samples from acute and convalescent COVID-19.

In the authors' methods: Using reference gene primer amplification, nucleated cell counts were estimated. Method: immunoSEQ multiplex PCR; TCRdb's copy keeps in-frame clones and lacks some. The V and J calls and clone size were taken over from that table, and D and trimming were inferred from the DNA. The sample lists nearly 50,000 clones, about 85% occurring once. The CDR3 runs 16 residues. Germline assignment: CDR1 SGHDN and CDR2 FVKESK. V lost 4 bases, J lost 5 bases, and 12 bases stayed unmatched. This clonotype was obtained from a human donor in a cohort sampled during active COVID-19. Material: peripheral blood. The chain recombines TRBV14 with TRBJ2-5; 8 positions match TRBD2. The CDR3 DNA reads TGTGCCAGCAGCCGGAGGACTAGCACGATGGGGGAGACCCAGTACTTC. It specifies CASSRRTSTMGETQYF.